Sequencing of this T cell receptor (beta chain) was carried out in a study of response to subunit inactivated influenza vaccine. The germline CDR1 and CDR2 sequences are MDHEN and SYDVKM. V lost 2 bases to trimming and J lost 0 bases, with 11 bases between them. This CDR3 contains 15 residues. Study findings and constraints: Authors suggested seasonal influenza vaccinations each recruit few new T cells.

This clonotype was recorded a few times. No antigen is known for it. TCRdb reanalysed the RT-PCR reads using MiXCR and keeps one entry per CDR3 protein. This table has 500,000 to 600,000 distinct CDR3 sequences, 13% appearing once. This chain links TRBV28 with TRBJ2-7, with D perhaps given as TRBD1 or TRBD2 (5 bases each). The TCR originated in a man over 45 who received an inactivated influenza vaccine. The sequences come from PBMCs from blood, collected more than 35 days after vaccination. Written as DNA, the CDR3 is TGTGCCAGCAGTTTAATGCCGGGGCACTCCTACGAGCAGTACTTC. As protein: CASSLMPGHSYEQYF.